The 29 T cell receptor beta chains in this list originate from one sample, sequenced in a study of blood T cells in healthy people across ages. A second about 7 to 11 cycle PCR used barcoded and J-beta primers. TCRdb itself ran the 5' RACE reads through MiXCR, one entry per CDR3 protein. The sample holds around 1.5 million distinct CDR3 sequences; 45% to 70% are singletons and the top ten take over 5%. Specimen: blood. The receptors were gathered from a man aged 18 to 30 in good health.

The chain couples TRBV13 to TRBJ2-1; TRBD1 aligns across 10 bases. The CDR3 is made up of 16 amino acids. The germline gives CDR1 PRHDT, CDR2 FYEKMQ (reference sequence). J was trimmed by 8 bases and V by 5 bases; bases with no gene match: 12. CDR3 nucleotide sequence: TGTGCCAGCAGCCCCCATTTACCCGGGACAGGGGATGAGCAGTTCTTC. Its translation is CASSPHLPGTGDEQFF.

This clonotype was picked up a small number of times. The chain links TRBV20-1 to TRBJ1-1, with D unclear. Germline V lookup: CDR1 DFQATT, CDR2 SNEGSKA (reference sequence). V gave up 0 bases and J gave up 5 bases, with 13 bases separating them. The CDR3 consists of 14 residues. Here the CDR3 reads CSARDIMAMTEAFF. For the CDR3, the DNA is TGCAGTGCTAGAGATATAATGGCGATGACTGAAGCTTTCTTT.

This chain connects TRBV7-2 to TRBJ2-1; 7 positions match TRBD2. Unmatched junction bases numbered 6, after V lost 5 bases and J lost 5 bases. The CDR3 has 14 residues. Germline V lookup: CDR1 SGHTA, CDR2 FQGNSA. In DNA, the CDR3 is TGTGCCAGCAGCAGACCAGCGGGGAACAATGAGCAGTTCTTC. Amino acids: CASSRPAGNNEQFF.

The V call is TRBV7-9, the J call TRBJ1-1; D not certain. Germline CDR1 and CDR2: SEHNR and FQNEAQ (reference sequence). The V end lost 4 bases, the J end lost 6 bases, and 9 bases lay between the germline ends. The CDR3 totals 12 residues. The CDR3 loop is CASSYQDAEAFF. The DNA of the CDR3 is TGTGCCAGCAGCTACCAGGACGCTGAAGCTTTCTTT.

The CDR3 region is CASSSLLAGVGSPLHF. The CDR3 coding sequence is TGTGCCAGCAGTTCCCTCCTCGCAGGGGTTGGTTCACCCCTCCACTTT. The chain employs TRBV6-5 and TRBJ1-6, with D perhaps TRBD1 (6 bases). CDR3 size: 16 residues. With 4 bases removed from V and 9 bases from J, the gap between germline ends came to 19 bases. From germline, CDR1 is MNHEY and CDR2 SVGAGI.

This chain uses TRBV4-1 with TRBJ1-1, with 8 bases fitting TRBD1. Unmatched junction bases numbered 29, after V lost 1 base and J lost 1 base. This CDR3 has 24 amino acids. Looked up from germline, CDR1 is MGHRA and CDR2 is YSYEKL. CDR3 protein: CASSQVLGRVLPGQGGIGNTEAFF. The DNA of the CDR3 is TGCGCCAGCAGCCAAGTGTTGGGTCGGGTTCTACCCGGACAGGGCGGAATCGGGAACACTGAAGCTTTCTTT.

This clonotype was counted a single time. The rearrangement links TRBV4-1 to TRBJ1-1; D not certain. The V gene's germline CDR1 is MGHRA and CDR2 YSYEKL. This CDR3 comprises 15 residues. Trimming took off 2 bases at V and 2 bases at J, with 12 bases between the two ends. The CDR3 region is CASSQTSEVNTEAFF. In DNA form, the CDR3 reads TGCGCCAGCAGCCAAACTTCCGAAGTCAACACTGAAGCTTTCTTT.

The rearrangement uses TRBV18 and TRBJ2-1, with TRBD2 matching 8 bases. Germline V lookup: CDR1 KGHSH, CDR2 LQKENI. This CDR3 is built from 14 residues. Trimming took 6 bases from V and 7 from J; bases not matched to a gene: 8. The CDR3 DNA sequence: TGTGCCAGCTCCCCGAGGAGCGGGAGTAATGAGCAGTTCTTC. Protein product: CASSPRSGSNEQFF.

This clonotype was observed a handful of times. This rearrangement joins TRBV20-1 to TRBJ2-2; 14 positions agree with TRBD2. Trimming at V came to 5 bases and at J to 5 bases, leaving 7 bases not matched to a gene. CDR1 and CDR2 from the germline V gene are DFQATT and SNEGSKA (reference sequence). The CDR3 runs to 16 residues. CDR3 protein: CSASGLAGAYTGELFF. In DNA, the CDR3 is TGCAGTGCTTCGGGACTAGCGGGGGCCTATACCGGGGAGCTGTTTTTT.

This clonotype was seen a few times. The CDR3 region has the DNA TGTGCCAGCAGTTTACTTGGACAGGGGGCCGGTGGCTACACCTTC. This sequence encodes CASSLLGQGAGGYTF. The genes are TRBV12-3 or TRBV12-4 and TRBJ1-2; 11 bases agree with TRBD1. The CDR3 runs to 15 residues. With V trimmed by 2 bases and J by 7 bases, 6 bases remained unmatched.

This clonotype appeared a few times. V and J are TRBV20-1 and TRBJ2-7; D unclear. This CDR3 spans 12 amino acids. The V gene lost 3 bases and the J gene lost 0 bases, with 6 bases spanning the gap. Germline V gene data show CDR1 as DFQATT and CDR2 as SNEGSKA (reference sequence). CDR3 region: CSASRSSYEQYF. CDR3 sequence (DNA): TGCAGTGCTAGCAGGAGCTCCTACGAGCAGTACTTC.

This CDR3 is CASRDRGPGYTF. The DNA for the CDR3 is TGTGCCAGCCGGGACAGGGGGCCTGGCTACACCTTC. V usage is TRBV6-5 and J usage is TRBJ1-2; 12 bases fit TRBD1. This CDR3 has 12 amino acids. Germline CDR1 reads MNHEY; CDR2 reads SVGAGI. The junction had 2 bases not matched to a gene; V was cut back by 8 bases and J by 7 bases.

This clonotype was detected a few times. V and J are TRBV27 and TRBJ1-2, with 7 bases that match TRBD1. Germline CDR1 and CDR2: MNHEY and SMNVEV (reference sequence). The CDR3 extends over 15 amino acids. After removal of 6 bases from V and 6 bases from J, the junction contained 13 bases not matched to a gene. This CDR3 reads CASRYAQGGLDGYTF. DNA of the CDR3: TGTGCCAGCAGATACGCTCAGGGGGGGCTAGATGGCTACACCTTC.

The chain has TRBV20-1 and TRBJ2-2; D is ambiguous. Germline V gives CDR1 DFQATT, CDR2 SNEGSKA (reference sequence). V was trimmed by 6 bases and J by 7 bases, leaving 15 bases between them. The CDR3 runs 13 residues. The CDR3 loop reads CSAVPLGGGELFF. CDR3 in DNA: TGCAGTGCCGTACCCCTCGGCGGCGGGGAGCTGTTTTTT.

The V call is TRBV5-1, the J call TRBJ2-7, with D possibly TRBD1 on 6 matching bases. The DNA matches TRBJ2-5 better at its end, which makes the J call doubtful. CDR1 SGHRS and CDR2 YFSETQ come from the germline V gene. The CDR3 totals 16 residues. The CDR3 here is CASRNPGHQAGETQYF. DNA for the CDR3: TGCGCCAGCAGGAATCCGGGACACCAGGCGGGAGAGACCCAGTACTTC.

The chain links TRBV4-1 to TRBJ2-7, with unresolved D. The CDR3 loop spans 13 amino acids. The germline gives CDR1 MGHRA, CDR2 YSYEKL. Trimming shortened V by 5 bases and J by 1 base, and 9 bases separated the two germline ends. The CDR3 DNA reads TGCGCCAGCAGCAAAGCTGGGTCCTACGAGCAGTACTTC. Translating gives CASSKAGSYEQYF.

The V call is TRBV10-3, the J call TRBJ2-2, with D unresolved. With 5 bases removed from V and 6 bases from J, the gap between germline ends came to 13 bases. CDR3 length equals 14 residues. The V gene's germline CDR1 is ENHRY and CDR2 SYGVKD. CDR3 sequence reads: CAISYSDGPGELFF. For the CDR3, the DNA is TGTGCCATCAGTTATTCGGATGGGCCCGGGGAGCTGTTTTTT.

The CDR3 reads CATRKPDRAVGELFF. The DNA for the CDR3 is TGTGCCACCAGAAAACCTGACAGGGCGGTCGGGGAGCTGTTTTTT. This chain connects TRBV24-1 to TRBJ2-2; 7 bases match TRBD1. There are 15 residues in the CDR3. Unmatched junction bases numbered 11, after V lost 7 bases and J lost 7 bases. Germline values: CDR1 KGHDR, CDR2 SFDVKD.

Here the CDR3 reads CASSPSGRSADTQYF. DNA of the CDR3: TGTGCCAGCAGCCCAAGCGGGAGGTCCGCAGATACGCAGTATTTT. The rearrangement joins TRBV7-9 to TRBJ2-3; 9 bases agree with TRBD2. The CDR3 has 15 amino acids. The J segment lost 4 bases and the V segment lost 5 bases, leaving 7 bases of the junction unmatched. CDR1 SEHNR and CDR2 FQNEAQ come from the germline V gene (reference sequence).

This chain links TRBV7-6 with TRBJ1-2; D call uncertain. The CDR3 is 15 residues long. CDR1 SGHVS and CDR2 FNYEAQ come from the germline V gene. V lost 5 bases to trimming and J lost 8 bases, with 21 bases between them. The CDR3 region is CASSPDPERSPGYTF. The CDR3 DNA reads as TGTGCCAGCAGCCCAGACCCCGAACGGAGTCCGGGCTACACCTTC.

V is TRBV12-3 or TRBV12-4 and J is TRBJ2-7, with 9 bases identical to TRBD2. The last part of the DNA fits TRBJ2-5 better; the J call may be wrong. CDR3 size: 16 residues. DNA for the CDR3: TGTGCCAGCAGACCCCCGAGAGCGGGGGGCCTAGAGACCCAGTACTTC. It encodes CASRPPRAGGLETQYF.

This chain connects TRBV4-3 to TRBJ2-2; D gene unclear. The CDR3 runs to 17 residues. V was trimmed by 0 bases and J by 7 bases, leaving 18 bases between them. Germline V gives CDR1 LGHNA, CDR2 YSLEER. CDR3 bases: TGCGCCAGCAGCCAAGATGAAGGGTCGACAATTTACGGGGAGCTGTTTTTT. It specifies CASSQDEGSTIYGELFF.

The chain has TRBV20-1 and TRBJ2-3; 16 bases match TRBD2. This CDR3 spans 15 amino acids. The germline CDR1 and CDR2 sequences are DFQATT and SNEGSKA (reference sequence). The V gene end was trimmed by 8 bases and the J gene end by 4 bases; junction bases not matched to a gene: 6. The CDR3 DNA follows: TGCAGTAAACCGGGACTAGCGGGGGGGCCAGATACGCAGTATTTT. The encoded protein is CSKPGLAGGPDTQYF.

This rearrangement joins TRBV20-1 to TRBJ2-3; D unclear. The CDR3 contains 14 residues. Trimming removed 6 bases from V and 6 bases from J, with 19 bases in between. In germline, CDR1 is DFQATT, CDR2 SNEGSKA (reference sequence). The CDR3 here is CSANLPNLRDTQYF. CDR3 DNA: TGCAGTGCAAACCTGCCCAACTTGAGGGATACGCAGTATTTT.

This chain links TRBV28 with TRBJ2-3; 10 nucleotides agree with TRBD2. The junction had 5 bases not matched to a gene; V was cut back by 5 bases and J by 3 bases. Germline-derived CDR1 and CDR2 are MDHEN and SYDVKM. The CDR3 totals 15 residues. Here the CDR3 DNA reads TGTGCCAGCAGTGCCGGGACTAGCGAAACAGATACGCAGTATTTT. Encoded protein: CASSAGTSETDTQYF.

The chain combines TRBV20-1 with TRBJ1-1; no clear D gene. The V end was cut by 4 bases, the J end by 0 bases, with 15 bases between. Germline assignment: CDR1 DFQATT and CDR2 SNEGSKA (reference sequence). This CDR3 comprises 15 residues. The CDR3 is CSAKLIGRLNTEAFF. The CDR3 coding sequence is TGCAGTGCTAAACTTATTGGTAGATTGAACACTGAAGCTTTCTTT.

Remarks on this clonotype: The germline gene is not matched at one end of the junction; a read error may be the cause. The chain couples TRBV20-1 to TRBJ2-1, with TRBD2 identical over 9 bases. Looked up from germline, CDR1 is DFQATT and CDR2 is SNEGSKA (reference sequence). This CDR3 is built from 15 residues. The CDR3 loop reads CSARTLAGIHNEQYF. The DNA for the CDR3 is TGCAGTGCTAGGACCCTAGCGGGAATCCACAATGAGCAGTACTTT.

Only a few counts were recorded for this clonotype. The chain joins TRBV10-3 to TRBJ2-7; no firm D call. The length of the CDR3 is 13 residues. CDR1 and CDR2 (germline): ENHRY, SYGVKD. V was pared by 0 bases and J by 3 bases, with 6 bases between. CDR3 coding DNA: TGTGCCATCAGTGAGTCGACATTCTACGAGCAGTACTTC. Protein sequence: CAISESTFYEQYF.

The chain uses TRBV7-9 and TRBJ2-1; 7 nucleotides line up with TRBD1. Losses at the gene ends were 4 bases for V and 5 bases for J; bases not matched to a gene: 5. The V gene's germline CDR1 is SEHNR and CDR2 FQNEAQ (reference sequence). CDR3 length equals 14 residues. CDR3 DNA: TGTGCCAGCAGCTCCCGAGGGACAGACAATGAGCAGTTCTTC. Translation gives CASSSRGTDNEQFF.